Each of the 17 T cell receptor beta chains below was sequenced from the same sample in a study of T cells in Graves' hyperthyroidism and ophthalmopathy. The investigators amplified TCR beta CDR3 regions from RNA transcripts. HTBI primers drove first-round RT-PCR of the TCR CDR3. In TCRdb, the multiplex PCR reads were re-called with MiXCR into one record per CDR3 protein. The top ten clones hold about 50% of a sample with under 350,000 distinct CDR3 sequences, around 20% of them seen once. Sequencing was performed on blood. The source is a woman in her forties or fifties with Graves' hyperthyroidism.

Turning to this clonotype: A read error may explain this, as a much larger clone is one base away. This rearrangement joins TRBV20-1 to TRBJ1-5, with D perhaps TRBD1 (6 bases). The V gene lost 6 bases and the J gene lost 3 bases, with 18 bases spanning the gap. Germline V gene data show CDR1 as DFQATT and CDR2 as SNEGSKA (reference sequence). The CDR3 length is 15 residues. In nucleotides, the CDR3 is TGCAGTGCCACGCCGGGGGCAGACATCAATCAGCCCCAGCATTTT. Its protein is CSATPGADINQPQHF.

In this sample, this clonotype turned up many times. The J gene is TRBJ2-2, the V gene TRBV12-3 or TRBV12-4; D not resolved. V was clipped by 6 bases and J by 7 bases, with 9 bases between them. The CDR3 is 12 residues long. CDR3 protein: CASSPSVGELFF. The DNA for the CDR3 is TGTGCCAGCAGCCCGTCGGTCGGGGAGCTGTTTTTT.

J is TRBJ2-6 and V is TRBV7-3; 7 nucleotides agree with TRBD1. V shed 6 bases, J shed 2 bases, and the junction held 7 bases outside the gene matches. CDR3 length: 16 residues. Germline V gene data show CDR1 as SGHTA and CDR2 as FQGTGA. CDR3 residues: CASRAGTATGANVLTF. The CDR3 DNA is TGTGCCAGCAGGGCCGGGACAGCAACTGGGGCCAACGTCCTGACTTTC.

This clonotype was counted many times. CDR3 in DNA: TGTGCCAGCACCCTCTTTGGGGGAGACACTGAAGCTTTCTTT. Amino acid sequence: CASTLFGGDTEAFF. The chain carries TRBV12-3 or TRBV12-4 and TRBJ1-1; possible D gene TRBD1, 5 bases. The CDR3 is 14 residues long. The germline V and J ends were trimmed by 7 bases and 3 bases, with 15 bases remaining between them.

As for this clonotype: It may be a read error: a sequence one base away is much more abundant. This chain links TRBV2 with TRBJ1-2; possibly TRBD1 for D (5 bases). The germline V gene has CDR1 SNHLY and CDR2 FYNNEI. Deletions cut 4 bases from V and 6 bases from J, with 18 bases between. The CDR3 has 15 amino acids. The CDR3 region is CASSVSPGFSHGYTF. Here the CDR3 DNA reads TGTGCCAGCAGTGTCTCCCCAGGGTTTAGCCATGGCTACACCTTC.

This rearrangement joins TRBV29-1 to TRBJ2-3, with 9 bases lining up with TRBD2. Germline values: CDR1 SQVTM, CDR2 ANQGSEA. This CDR3 has 15 amino acids. Trimming took 2 bases from V and 1 from J; bases not matched to a gene: 4. CDR3: CSVEFLAGRTDTQYF. The CDR3 nucleotides read TGCAGCGTTGAATTTCTAGCGGGACGCACAGATACGCAGTATTTT.

This clonotype was recorded many times. This chain links TRBV12-3 or TRBV12-4 with TRBJ1-1; no definite D call. The CDR3 length is 15 residues. V lost 3 bases, J lost 1 base, and 12 bases lay in between. The CDR3 nucleotides read TGTGCCAGCAGTTTGTCGCAATCCCAGAACACTGAAGCTTTCTTT. Translating gives CASSLSQSQNTEAFF.

This clonotype was recorded many times. One end of the junction fails to match germline, which may point to a read error. This chain connects TRBV11-1 to TRBJ1-6; no reliable D call. The CDR3 length is 13 residues. CDR1 SGHAT and CDR2 FQDESV come from the germline V gene (reference sequence). CDR3 coding DNA: TGTGCCAGCAGCACAGAGGGTAATTCACCCCTCCGCTTT. Encoded protein: CASSTEGNSPLRF.

The chain employs TRBV3-1 and TRBJ2-5; 9 bases line up with TRBD2. The V and J ends lost 2 bases and 5 bases, in that order; junction bases with no gene match: 12. This CDR3 comprises 17 residues. Germline V CDR1 and CDR2: LGHDT, YNNKEL (reference sequence). The CDR3 loop reads CASSQRSSGLAGETQYF. CDR3 DNA: TGTGCCAGCAGCCAACGATCCTCGGGACTAGCAGGGGAGACCCAGTACTTC.

This clonotype was counted many times. The chain carries TRBV13 and TRBJ1-2, with no clear D. The V gene's germline CDR1 is PRHDT and CDR2 FYEKMQ (reference sequence). Between the trimmed V and J ends, which lost 0 bases and 4 bases, there was a span of 18 bases. CDR3 length: 17 residues. CDR3 sequence: CASSLGVRIVGGYGYTF. DNA for the CDR3: TGTGCCAGCAGCTTAGGTGTCAGGATTGTTGGTGGCTATGGCTACACCTTC.

This clonotype has at least ten counts. V and J are TRBV29-1 and TRBJ2-3; unclear D gene. The V end was cut by 0 bases, the J end by 2 bases, with 12 bases between. The CDR3 runs 15 residues. Germline lookup yields CDR1 SQVTM and CDR2 ANQGSEA. CDR3 nucleotide sequence: TGCAGCGTTGAAGAAGCTTTGGGCCCCACAGATACGCAGTATTTT. This translates into CSVEEALGPTDTQYF.

The chain joins TRBV29-1 to TRBJ1-3; no clear D. CDR3 size: 14 residues. From germline, CDR1 is SQVTM and CDR2 ANQGSEA. With 5 bases removed from V and 2 bases from J, the gap between germline ends came to 13 bases. DNA of the CDR3: TGCAGCGTTACTCTTCCATACCCTGGAAACACCATATATTTT. Its protein is CSVTLPYPGNTIYF.

This clonotype was seen only a few times. The chain joins TRBV24-1 to TRBJ2-7; TRBD2 is a possible D gene (5 bases). Trimming left V 5 bases short and J 4 bases short, with 14 bases between. Germline V lookup: CDR1 KGHDR, CDR2 SFDVKD. The length of the CDR3 is 14 residues. CDR3 coding DNA: TGTGCCACCAGTGTTAGCGAACCGCCTTACGAGCAGTACTTC. Protein: CATSVSEPPYEQYF.

This clonotype was detected many times. The chain has TRBV6-1 and TRBJ2-5; D possibly matches TRBD1 or TRBD2 (5 bases each). CDR1 is MNHNS and CDR2 is SASEGT in the germline V gene. The V end was cut by 4 bases, the J end by 5 bases, with 17 bases between. The CDR3 spans 15 residues. The CDR3 here is CASSGLRGLGETQYF. DNA of the CDR3: TGTGCCAGCAGTGGACTTCGGGGCCTCGGGGAGACCCAGTACTTC.

The chain has TRBV30 and TRBJ1-2; D remains ambiguous. V was cut by 4 bases and J by 1 base, with 10 bases left in between. CDR1 is GTSNPN and CDR2 is SVGIG in the germline V gene (reference sequence). The CDR3 has 13 amino acids. This CDR3 is CAWTWGGNYGYTF. The CDR3 DNA is TGTGCCTGGACTTGGGGTGGTAACTATGGCTACACCTTC. Full variable domain (outside the CDR3, taken from reference TRBV30 and TRBJ1-2): SQTIHQWPATLVQPVGSPLSLECTVEGTSNPNLYWYRQAAGRGLQLLFYSVGIGQISSEVPQNLSASRPQDRQFILSSKKLLLSDSGFYLCAWTWGGNYGYTFGSGTRLTVV.

V gene TRBV30 combines with J gene TRBJ2-2; D might be TRBD1 (6 bases). Germline loops: CDR1 GTSNPN, CDR2 SVGIG (reference sequence). The CDR3 totals 13 residues. Trimming took off 2 bases at V and 6 bases at J, with 10 bases between the two ends. The CDR3 region has the DNA TGTGCCTGGAGTAGAAACAGGGCCGGGGAGCTGTTTTTT. This translates into CAWSRNRAGELFF.

This clonotype was seen repeatedly, ten times or more. The chain uses TRBV5-1 and TRBJ1-2; D remains ambiguous. The CDR3 covers 14 residues. V was clipped by 0 bases and J by 10 bases, with 16 bases between them. Germline loops: CDR1 SGHRS, CDR2 YFSETQ. The CDR3, as DNA: TGCGCCAGCAGCTTGGCCGGGCAGGCCGGTGACTACACCTTC. Translation: CASSLAGQAGDYTF. Full variable domain (missing parts from reference TRBV5-1 and TRBJ1-2): KAGVTQTPRYLIKTRGQQVTLSCSPISGHRSVSWYQQTPGQGLQFLFEYFSETQRNKGNFPGRFSGRQFSNSRSEMNVSTLELGDSALYLCASSLAGQAGDYTFGSGTRLTVV.